Below, 21 T cell receptor beta chains from the same sample are listed, as sequenced in a study of CD4 T cells in relation to SARS-CoV-2 and coronaviruses. The unexposed donors gave CD4+ T cells in about 2011-2019, prior to COVID-19. After around nine days of culture, CD4+ T cells were isolated. These receptors are not linked to any known antigen. TCRdb keeps only in-frame clones here, not all; method: immunoSEQ multiplex PCR. The repertoire consists of more than 20,000 clones, with over 70% occurring once and the leading ten covering about a sixth. Sequenced: CD4+ T cells from PBMCs, cultured in vitro. Receptor source: a human donor in good health.

The chain uses TRBV19 and TRBJ2-6; 8 bases fit TRBD1. The CDR3 is made up of 15 amino acids. Germline CDR1 reads LNHDA; CDR2 reads SQIVND (reference sequence). The V gene end was trimmed by 10 bases and the J gene end by 4 bases; junction bases not matched to a gene: 9. Written as DNA, the CDR3 is TGTGCCACAGGACAGGGCCAGGTGGGGGCCAACGTCCTGACTTTC. Translating gives CATGQGQVGANVLTF.

The J gene is TRBJ1-2, the V gene TRBV7-3, with D perhaps TRBD1 (5 bases). Germline-derived CDR1 and CDR2 are SGHTA and FQGTGA. This CDR3 has 11 amino acids. DNA for the CDR3: TGTACCCGCTGCGGGGCAGGTGGCTACACCTTC. This translates into CTRCGAGGYTF.

The chain carries TRBV19 and TRBJ2-7; no definite D call. Trimming removed 1 base at V and 1 base at J, with 8 bases between. Per the germline V gene, CDR1 is LNHDA and CDR2 is SQIVND (reference sequence). CDR3 length equals 14 residues. The CDR3 spells CASSIVAGSYEQYF. The CDR3 coding sequence is TGTGCCAGTAGTATAGTGGCAGGTTCCTACGAGCAGTACTTC.

This chain connects TRBV7-9 to TRBJ2-5, with 7 nucleotides matching TRBD1. CDR3 length: 15 amino acids. V trimming: 0 bases; J trimming: 4 bases; junction bases outside the gene matches: 5. CDR1 and CDR2 from the germline V gene are SEHNR and FQNEAQ (reference sequence). Here the CDR3 reads CASSLAGGAGETQYF. The CDR3 DNA reads as TGTGCCAGCAGCTTAGCAGGGGGCGCGGGAGAGACCCAGTACTTC.

This clone was picked up a small number of times. The J gene is TRBJ2-2, the V gene TRBV30, with D hard to call. Germline lookup yields CDR1 GTSNPN and CDR2 SVGIG (reference sequence). The CDR3 has 14 amino acids. V gave up 4 bases and J gave up 4 bases, with 13 bases separating them. CDR3 protein: CAWKTGPSTGELFF. CDR3 coding DNA: TGTGCCTGGAAAACTGGGCCCAGCACCGGGGAGCTGTTTTTT.

The chain employs TRBV7-9 and TRBJ2-5, with D perhaps matching TRBD2 (5 bases). The CDR3 consists of 15 residues. The germline V and J ends were trimmed by 1 base and 7 bases, with 16 bases remaining between them. Germline CDR1 and CDR2: SEHNR and FQNEAQ (reference sequence). The CDR3 loop is CASSLVEDSGGTQYF. The CDR3 region has the DNA TGTGCCAGCAGCTTAGTAGAGGACTCGGGCGGGACCCAGTACTTC.

This sequence joins TRBV6-1 and TRBJ2-2; possibly TRBD2 for D (6 bases). The germline V and J ends were trimmed by 3 bases and 7 bases, with 18 bases remaining between them. This CDR3 spans 16 amino acids. Germline values: CDR1 MNHNS, CDR2 SASEGT. In nucleotides, the CDR3 is TGTGCCAGCAGTGATTCGGGAGCACCCGGGGGCGGGGAGCTGTTTTTT. It encodes CASSDSGAPGGGELFF.

In this sample, this clone turned up once. V and J are TRBV30 and TRBJ2-1; 13 bases are shared with TRBD2. CDR3 length: 17 amino acids. The trim removed 0 bases at V and 6 bases at J, leaving 8 bases unmatched. CDR1 and CDR2 from the germline V gene are GTSNPN and SVGIG (reference sequence). CDR3 in DNA: TGTGCCTGGAGTGTAACTAGCGGGAGGGCCCTAGGCAATGAGCAGTTCTTC. It encodes CAWSVTSGRALGNEQFF. Drawing the rest from reference TRBV30 and TRBJ2-1, the complete variable domain is SQTIHQWPATLVQPVGSPLSLECTVEGTSNPNLYWYRQAAGRGLQLLFYSVGIGQISSEVPQNLSASRPQDRQFILSSKKLLLSDSGFYLCAWSVTSGRALGNEQFFGPGTRLTVL.

This clone has only one observation. V gene TRBV5-5 combines with J gene TRBJ2-3; D perhaps matches TRBD1 (5 bases). Trimming left V 3 bases short and J 4 bases short, with 15 bases between. There are 15 residues in the CDR3. CDR1 is SGHKS, CDR2 YYEKEE, per germline (reference sequence). The CDR3 protein is CASSSRVLAADTQYF. In nucleotides, the CDR3 is TGTGCCAGCAGCTCCAGGGTCTTAGCCGCAGATACGCAGTATTTT. Supplemented by reference TRBV5-5 and TRBJ2-3, the full variable domain reads DAGVTQSPTHLIKTRGQQVTLRCSPISGHKSVSWYQQVLGQGPQFIFQYYEKEERGRGNFPDRFSARQFPNYSSELNVNALLLGDSALYLCASSSRVLAADTQYFGPGTRLTVL.

The V call is TRBV30, the J call TRBJ1-6; TRBD1 matches 7 bases. Germline V gene lookup returns CDR1 GTSNPN and CDR2 SVGIG (reference sequence). Unmatched junction bases numbered 6, after V lost 0 bases and J lost 10 bases. The CDR3 extends over 14 amino acids. Here the CDR3 DNA reads TGTGCCTGGAGTGTGGCAGGGGGAAGATCACCCCTCCACTTT. Protein: CAWSVAGGRSPLHF.

The V call is TRBV2, the J call TRBJ1-6; D is undetermined. Germline V gene data show CDR1 as SNHLY and CDR2 as FYNNEI. This CDR3 is built from 12 residues. Trimming took 2 bases from V and 11 from J, leaving 7 bases between them. The CDR3: CASSETSAPLHF. The CDR3 nucleotides are TGTGCCAGCAGTGAAACCAGCGCACCCCTCCACTTT.

The V and J genes are TRBV6-5 and TRBJ1-3, with TRBD1 identical over 7 bases. The CDR3 loop spans 15 amino acids. In germline, CDR1 is MNHEY, CDR2 SVGAGI. V shed 6 bases, J shed 1 base, and the junction held 6 bases outside the gene matches. This CDR3 is CASSAQGLSGNTIYF. CDR3 in DNA: TGTGCCAGCAGCGCACAGGGGTTATCTGGAAACACCATATATTTT.

This sequence joins TRBV5-1 and TRBJ2-3; the match to TRBD2 covers 7 bases. CDR3 length: 16 residues. CDR1 and CDR2 (germline): SGHRS, YFSETQ. Trimming cost V 2 bases and J 2 bases; bases outside gene matches: 8. This CDR3 reads CASSFSGGTVTDTQYF. The CDR3 DNA reads as TGCGCCAGCAGCTTCTCGGGGGGAACCGTCACAGATACGCAGTATTTT.

The CDR3 nucleotides read TGTGCCAGCAGTGAAAAACCCGGGGAGGCAGAGACCCAGTACTTC. Its translation is CASSEKPGEAETQYF. The chain links TRBV6-1 to TRBJ2-5; tentative D call: TRBD2 (6 bases). The CDR3 has 15 amino acids. The germline V and J ends were trimmed by 2 bases and 4 bases, with 14 bases remaining between them. Per germline, CDR1 MNHNS and CDR2 SASEGT.

This chain joins TRBV5-1 and TRBJ2-7; 15 bases fit TRBD2. This CDR3 contains 15 residues. Trimming removed 3 bases from V and 6 bases from J; junction bases left unmatched: 4. Germline CDR1 reads SGHRS; CDR2 reads YFSETQ. DNA for the CDR3: TGCGCCAGCAGCTCGAGGGGACTAGCGGGAGGCGAGCAGTACTTC. It specifies CASSSRGLAGGEQYF.

V usage is TRBV4-2 and J usage is TRBJ2-2; 9 bases agree with TRBD1. Germline V gene data show CDR1 as LGHNA and CDR2 as YNFKEQ. V was pared by 3 bases and J by 6 bases, with 11 bases of the junction left unmatched. This CDR3 is built from 17 residues. The CDR3 reads CASSQGHDRGLSGELFF. Written as DNA, the CDR3 is TGTGCCAGCAGCCAGGGTCACGACAGGGGGTTGTCCGGGGAGCTGTTTTTT.

This clone was seen a few times. V is TRBV19 and J is TRBJ2-2; the match to TRBD2 covers 11 bases. The CDR3 is made up of 16 amino acids. Germline V gene sequence: CDR1 LNHDA, CDR2 SQIVND (reference sequence). After removal of 1 base from V and 4 bases from J, the junction contained 2 bases not matched to a gene. The CDR3 is CASSIGLAGPTGELFF. The CDR3 coding sequence is TGTGCCAGTAGTATAGGACTAGCGGGACCCACCGGGGAGCTGTTTTTT.

The CDR3 DNA sequence: TGTGCCAGCAGCTTAACCACTAGCGCCTTCACCGGGGAGCTGTTTTTT. Its translation: CASSLTTSAFTGELFF. This chain links TRBV7-3 with TRBJ2-2; 7 bases are a match to TRBD2. Germline V gives CDR1 SGHTA, CDR2 FQGTGA. J gave up 4 bases and V 0 bases, and 5 bases lay outside the gene matches. The CDR3 totals 16 residues. Full variable domain (rest looked up from reference TRBV7-3 and TRBJ2-2): GAGVSQTPSNKVTEKGKYVELRCDPISGHTALYWYRQSLGQGPEFLIYFQGTGAADDSGLPNDRFFAVRPEGSVSTLKIQRTERGDSAVYLCASSLTTSAFTGELFFGEGSRLTVL.

This chain connects TRBV11-2 to TRBJ2-1; TRBD2 matches at 7 bases. CDR1 is SGHAT and CDR2 is FQNNGV in the germline V gene. This CDR3 comprises 15 residues. With V trimmed by 2 bases and J by 4 bases, 5 bases remained unmatched. In DNA, the CDR3 is TGTGCCAGCAGCTTAATTGCGGGGGTATACAATGAGCAGTTCTTC. It codes for CASSLIAGVYNEQFF. Supplemented by reference TRBV11-2 and TRBJ2-1, the full variable domain reads EAGVAQSPRYKIIEKRQSVAFWCNPISGHATLYWYQQILGQGPKLLIQFQNNGVVDDSQLPKDRFSAERLKGVDSTLKIQPAKLEDSAVYLCASSLIAGVYNEQFFGPGTRLTVL.

This rearrangement joins TRBV6-5 to TRBJ1-5; D might be TRBD1 (6 bases). Germline V gene sequence: CDR1 MNHEY, CDR2 SVGAGI. V lost 8 bases to trimming and J lost 4 bases, with 12 bases between them. The CDR3 is 13 residues long. The CDR3 DNA is TGTGCCAGCGTCCTCACAGGGAATCAGCCCCAGCATTTT. Amino acid sequence: CASVLTGNQPQHF.

J is TRBJ1-2 and V is TRBV3-1 (or the pseudogene TRBV3-2), with D unclear. CDR1 is LGHDT, CDR2 YNNKEL, per germline (reference sequence). Between the trimmed V and J ends, which lost 0 bases and 7 bases, there was a span of 12 bases. CDR3 length equals 14 residues. The CDR3 reads CASSQEDVSVGYTF. The CDR3 DNA sequence: TGTGCCAGCAGCCAAGAAGACGTGTCGGTTGGCTACACCTTC.